Each of the 6 T cell receptor beta chains below was sequenced from the same sample in a study of blood T cells in healthy people across ages. It was with a sample-barcoded 5' primer and a J-beta primer mix that a second PCR of about 6 to 12 cycles was run. TCRdb analysed the 5' RACE reads with MiXCR anew, one entry per CDR3 protein. The data contain about 500,000 distinct CDR3 sequences, nearly 25% of them seen just once; the ten biggest clones take up 8.5% to 9.5%. These data were likewise used in another study, on T cells of mothers and their children.

Material: blood. The receptor source for this set is a boy between 10 and 17 years old in good health.

The CDR3 sequence: CASDRTSGYQETQYF. DNA for the CDR3: TGTGCCAGCGACCGGACTAGCGGATACCAAGAGACCCAGTACTTC. The rearrangement uses TRBV28 and TRBJ2-5; 10 nucleotides match TRBD2. The CDR3 is made up of 15 amino acids. Germline CDR1 reads MDHEN; CDR2 reads SYDVKM. V lost 8 bases and J lost 0; bases outside the gene matches: 6.

The V call is TRBV6-1, the J call TRBJ2-1; TRBD2 aligns across 8 bases. V shed 10 bases and J 15 bases; nucleotides not matched to a gene: 11. The CDR3 runs to 11 residues. Germline CDR1 MNHNS, CDR2 SASEGT. DNA of the CDR3: TGTGCCACCGTCCGGGGGGGCATTGCGTTCTTC. The encoded protein is CATVRGGIAFF.

This clonotype was seen many times. The rearrangement links TRBV28 to TRBJ2-7; TRBD1 matches 8 bases. This CDR3 comprises 14 residues. Trimming at V came to 2 bases and at J to 2 bases, leaving 2 bases not matched to a gene. Germline V CDR1 and CDR2: MDHEN, SYDVKM. CDR3 DNA: TGTGCCAGCAGTTTAAGGACAGGGACCTACGAGCAGTACTTC. Translated: CASSLRTGTYEQYF.

The rearrangement links TRBV7-9 to TRBJ2-7, with D possibly matching TRBD1 (5 bases). Trimming took 3 bases from V and 3 from J, leaving 9 bases between them. Per the germline V gene, CDR1 is SEHNR and CDR2 is FQNEAQ (reference sequence). CDR3 size: 13 residues. This chain's CDR3 is CASSFDRHYEQYF. The DNA of the CDR3 is TGTGCCAGCAGCTTCGACAGACACTACGAGCAGTACTTC.

This chain connects TRBV7-2 to TRBJ2-5; 9 bases are a match to TRBD1. The tail of the sequence fits TRBJ2-7 better, so the J call may be wrong. Per the germline V gene, CDR1 is SGHTA and CDR2 is FQGNSA. This CDR3 is 16 amino acids long. The CDR3 loop reads CASSLGFTGGLYEQYF. CDR3 in DNA: TGTGCCAGCAGCTTAGGCTTCACAGGGGGCCTCTACGAGCAGTACTTC.

This clonotype was recorded a few times. The chain joins TRBV6-6 to TRBJ2-3; 7 nucleotides line up with TRBD1. Trimming took 6 bases from V and 4 from J; bases not matched to a gene: 7. The CDR3 totals 14 residues. CDR1 is MNHNY, CDR2 SVGAGI, per germline (reference sequence). In nucleotides, the CDR3 is TGTGCCAGCAGATCCAAGGGGGCGGCAGATACGCAGTATTTT. Its translation: CASRSKGAADTQYF.